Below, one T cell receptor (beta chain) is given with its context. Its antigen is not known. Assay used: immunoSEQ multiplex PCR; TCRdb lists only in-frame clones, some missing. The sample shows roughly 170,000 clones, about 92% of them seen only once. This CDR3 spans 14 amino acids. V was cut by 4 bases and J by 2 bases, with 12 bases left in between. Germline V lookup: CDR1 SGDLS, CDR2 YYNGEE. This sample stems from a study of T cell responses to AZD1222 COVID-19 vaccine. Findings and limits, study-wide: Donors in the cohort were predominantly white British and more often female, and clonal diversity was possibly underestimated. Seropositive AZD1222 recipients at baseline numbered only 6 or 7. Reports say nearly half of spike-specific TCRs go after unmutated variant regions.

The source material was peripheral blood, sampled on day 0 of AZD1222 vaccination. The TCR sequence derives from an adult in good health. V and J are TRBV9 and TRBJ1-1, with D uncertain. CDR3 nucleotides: TGTGCCAGCAGCCGCCGACGGGAAAACACTGAAGCTTTCTTT. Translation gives CASSRRRENTEAFF.